Sequencing of this T cell receptor beta chain was carried out in a study of shared clonotypes between healthy human individuals. Whole-study context: A donor's plate count was three for CD4 naive and three for CD4 memory; CD8 naive had two and CD8 memory one.

Study results and caveats: Estimated richness was generally greater in naive than memory subsets.

Trimming removed 5 bases at V and 4 bases at J, with 14 bases between. CDR3 length: 14 residues. Germline-derived CDR1 and CDR2 are MNHEY and SMNVEV (reference sequence). This clone occurred a few times. Antigen unknown. Method: immunoSEQ multiplex PCR; TCRdb's copy keeps in-frame clones and lacks some. The sample lists over 1.4 million clones; roughly 97% were seen once. J is TRBJ1-1 and V is TRBV27; tentatively, D is TRBD1 (5 bases). The receptor comes from a man between 25 and 39 years old in good health. Sequencing input: naive CD4+ T cells sorted from blood. This sample's subset: CD45RA+ positively selected. The CDR3 bases are TGTGCCAGCAGTACAGCAGGGATGAGCACTGAAGCTTTCTTT. Translating it yields CASSTAGMSTEAFF.